This T cell receptor beta chain was recovered during a study of cytomegalovirus exposure and HLA in healthy donors (TCRdb year 2017). With regard to the full study: According to an earlier analysis of 587 of the donors, roughly 180 million T cells yielded roughly 110 million unique TCR beta sequences and 276 Gb of sequence data. Alongside the repertoire data, information on donor age, sex, ethnicity and CMV serostatus was compiled. In the later analysis, no new phenotypic data were used to find candidate immune exposures; instead, reliance was placed on TCR beta sequences and their occurrence across donors. The genetic ancestry cluster associated with self-reported Caucasian donors included about 81% of the approximately 410 genotyped donors. The study aimed to test whether cataloging public T cell receptors could reveal signatures of past pathogen exposure. Roughly 300 gigabases of sequencing data and 75 million to 85 million unique TCR sequences made up an early release that covered roughly 670 HLA-typed donors. On average, 235,054 unique TCR beta nucleotide sequences were sequenced per donor among some 420 genotyped donors of the cohort, with 15% to 20% of those sequences being non-productive. The T cell repertoires of under 750 subjects were profiled by immunosequencing and related to cytomegalovirus serostatus. Because of strong linkage in the cohort, roughly five DR-DQ haplotypes were treated as single units for association and clustering. Typing coverage varied by locus: about 620-640 donors for A, B, C, DRB1 and DQB1; more than 500 for DQA1; some 610 for DPA1; around 450 for DPB1. A later analysis re-analyzed previously published TCR beta repertoires from about 730 donors and added high-resolution HLA genotyping to study TCR occurrence patterns. Every repertoire in the discovery cohort had been generated on one and the same sequencing platform. Besides the first cohort of approximately 670 subjects, a separate validation cohort made up of about 120 different subjects was used. In an earlier analysis of over 550 of the donors, high-throughput TCR beta sequencing was used to judge whether each TCR beta V gene segment behaved as functional or pseudogenic. To predict cytomegalovirus infection status, the study combined high-throughput TCR immunosequencing, statistical association of individual TCRs with disease status, and machine learning. Class I and class II HLA loci were covered by the typing at four-digit resolution. A later genetic analysis took genome-wide SNP genotypes for about 55% of the roughly 700 donors and used that subset as a discovery cohort. Here is what the overall study found, with its caveats: Several of the top co-occurrence clusters appeared to be linked to parvovirus B19, influenza, CMV and Epstein-Barr virus, according to a later analysis. Some IMGT-functional V segments, including TRBV6-2 and TRBV6-3, could not be distinguished by the 87-base-pair reads and were therefore excluded. In an earlier analysis of over 550 of the donors, most TCR beta V segments were observed in productive rearrangements about 87% or about 30% of the time, broadly matching IMGT annotations. Because HLA typing was missing for some donors at each locus, association tests included only the typed subset. According to a later analysis, most CMV-associated TCR beta chains appeared to be HLA-restricted, and the HLA associations seemed to be driven largely by CMV exposure. CMV serostatus was the only immune exposure information available for the cohort. Specific HLA alleles were associated with 15,000 to 20,000 TCR beta sequences at a false discovery rate of 0.05 in a later analysis. The authors suggested that the approach could potentially be generalized to other disease states and immunological phenotypes. Only TCR beta chains were sequenced in this cohort, and the absence of alpha or paired-chain data limited detectable features. In a later analysis, TCR association rates were found to vary across HLA loci, with the most associated TCRs seen for DRB1 alleles and the fewest for HLA-C alleles. The classifier was reported to diagnose cytomegalovirus status with high specificity and sensitivity in both the original cohort and the validation cohort. Across donors, most TCR sequences were observed very rarely, whereas some public TCRs were present in many individuals. In vitro tests confirmed that a few of the cytomegalovirus-associated TCR beta chains recognize cytomegalovirus antigens. Compared with equally common non-associated chains, HLA-associated TCR beta chains in a later analysis were more clonally expanded and had lower generation probabilities. Sequencing depth was assumed to be roughly uniform across donors in the presence/absence analyses, though that assumption may not hold. Linkage disequilibrium might explain the correlated functional status among segregating V segments, but an unknown experimental factor could not be excluded. In a later genetic analysis, fewer N-insertions in productive TCRs were reported among donors in an Asian-associated ancestry cluster than the roughly 700-donor mean. In the study, around 160 TCR beta chains were listed as associated with cytomegalovirus. An association between a missense DCLRE1C variant and V-gene and J-gene trimming of TCR beta chains was found in a later genetic analysis and replicated in an independent cohort. Strong co-occurrence of HLA alleles, especially DR and DQ, made assigning TCR associations to individual alleles difficult. A cluster of highly shared sequence variants was judged likely to be a technical artifact of the sequencing pipeline. A further reported finding was that TCR beta sequences accurately predicted the HLA-A and HLA-B alleles for most subjects in the first cohort. Because counts were too low, under 20 rarely observed V segments, including chromosome 9 orphons, were left out of the earlier analysis of approximately 580 of the donors.

Turning to this clone: This receptor's antigen is unknown. No base quality information exists; no much larger clone differs at one position.

The receptor library was made with the immunoSEQ multiplex PCR assay. A mixture of 60 forward primers for TCR Vbeta segments and 13 reverse primers for TCR Jbeta segments was used in the multiplex PCR. The CDR3 region of rearranged TCR beta genes was amplified from genomic DNA by a multiplex PCR assay. Amplified TCR beta libraries were sequenced as 87-base-pair reads on the Illumina HiSeq System. Turning to the authors' computational methods: Across the 670 or so repertoires, a later analysis counted some 80 million unique TCR beta chains, approximately 12 million of which were shared by at least two donors. Raw reads were error-corrected and collapsed into unique sequences with a nearest-neighbor algorithm that merged closely related sequences to remove PCR and sequencing errors. V, D and J gene segments were assigned by aligning CDR3 sequences to IMGT reference sequences. Each retained sequence needed at least a six-nucleotide match to both a V gene segment and a J gene segment. A rearrangement counted as productive if the CDR3 had no stop codons and remained in frame with V and J, and every other rearrangement counted as non-productive. Following IMGT convention, CDR3 was defined as the stretch from the second conserved V-encoded cysteine up to the conserved J-encoded phenylalanine. The earlier analysis of a few hundred of the donors excluded any sequence lacking an unambiguous match to a single V gene segment. In an earlier analysis of approximately 590 of the donors, V segments were called functional above 56.7% productive rearrangements and were called segregating when the between-donor standard deviation exceeded 5%. To diagnose cytomegalovirus status from the catalog of TCR beta chain sequences, a statistical classification framework was built. In a later analysis, V and J genes were assigned by comparing TCR nucleotide sequences against IMGT/GENE-DB human TR gene sequences. In a later analysis, CDR3 sequences and most-parsimonious VDJ recombination scenarios were assigned using the TCRdist pipeline. In a later analysis, each TCR beta chain was defined by its CDR3 amino acid sequence together with its V-gene family, and reads lacking a unique V-gene family were excluded. A later analysis removed several hundred highly shared, low-generation-probability nucleotide sequences to deal with suspected cross-contamination and a sequencing artifact. In a later analysis, a clonal expansion index was calculated for each public chain from normalized within-repertoire ranks of inferred template counts. Generation probabilities in a later analysis came from a VDJ recombination model fitted to out-of-frame rearrangements, and those results were checked against IGoR. Hypergeometric tests were used in a later analysis to score TCR-TCR, TCR-HLA and TCR-CMV co-occurrence, with a repertoire-size bias correction applied to the TCR pairs. To estimate false discovery rates, a later analysis permuted the HLA or CMV assignments 20 times. In a later analysis, co-occurring TCRs were grouped with DBSCAN, and TCRdist sequence similarity was added when clustering was performed within HLA-allele-positive subsets. For co-occurrence clustering, repertoires with fewer than 30,000 or more than 120,000 public chains were excluded, along with roughly 5 repertoires with anomalous nucleotide sharing. The clones in this table, taken by TCRdb from immuneACCESS, are in-frame only. Not every clone is retained; where verified, under half of the shortfall comes from an unresolved V gene, and the cause of the rest is unknown. Clone size and the V and J calls come from that table; the DNA yielded D and trimming. This sample is represented by 150,000 to 200,000 clones; 80% of them were singletons. Around 7% of the sample comes from the top ten.

The CDR3 holds 18 amino acids from the cysteine to the phenylalanine. Just the 54-base CDR3 DNA is kept, in frame starting at base 1. V is clipped by 1 base and J by 3 bases, and the sequence between their germline boundaries is 16 bases long. According to the germline V gene, CDR1 reads SGHDN and CDR2 reads FVKESK. The cohort was made up of around 720 healthy bone marrow donors. At the time of sampling, all cohort members were nominally healthy, though unrecorded immune exposures were likely present. The donor was CMV seropositive and belonged to the group of more than 250 seropositive cohort members. Each donor provided a peripheral blood sample, and peripheral blood mononuclear cells were used for TCR beta sequencing. The Qiagen DNeasy Blood Extraction Kit was used to extract genomic DNA from the blood cell samples.

The specimen sequenced was PBMCs. The sequence is built from TRBV14 and TRBJ1-6; a weak D assignment points to TRBD1 (5 bases agree). The sequence derives from a man aged 25-40 years in good health and CMV-seropositive. The DNA is as follows: TGTGCCAGCAGCCAAGCCTCAGGGTGGGTCAGCTATAATTCACCCCTCCACTTT. Translated, it reads CASSQASGWVSYNSPLHF.